Sequencing of this TCR beta chain was carried out in a study of T cell clones after liver transplantation. Trimming removed 6 bases at V and 0 bases at J, with 14 bases between. This CDR3 is 15 amino acids long. Germline V gene lookup returns CDR1 MDHEN and CDR2 SYDVKM. The protocol was immunoSEQ multiplex PCR, while the TCRdb copy is restricted to in-frame clones and leaves out a portion. The sample lists under 7,000 clones; 70% were seen once. This sample comprised CD8+ T cells from blood, obtained before liver transplant. This sequence was found in a human donor who received a liver transplant. The V and J genes are TRBV28 and TRBJ1-2; no clear D gene. The DNA of the CDR3 is TGTGCCAGCAGCACACTCACGGTTCCTAACTATGGCTACACCTTC. This sequence encodes CASSTLTVPNYGYTF.